The 6 T cell receptor beta chains listed next were all sequenced from one sample in a study of T cells in Graves' hyperthyroidism and ophthalmopathy. TCR beta CDR3 regions were amplified from RNA transcripts. The study used the HTBI primer set for a first-round RT-PCR of the TCR CDR3. MiXCR, run by TCRdb on the multiplex PCR reads, gives a single entry per CDR3 protein. The sample includes 450,000 to 600,000 distinct CDR3 sequences, 14% of them seen just once. The sequenced sample consisted of blood. Source of these receptors: a woman aged 40 to 49 with Graves' hyperthyroidism.

There are many counts of this clonotype. The V and J genes are TRBV2 and TRBJ2-2; the match to TRBD1 covers 10 bases. The germline CDR1 and CDR2 sequences are SNHLY and FYNNEI. J lost 2 bases, V lost 8 bases, and 5 bases had no gene match. This CDR3 comprises 15 residues. CDR3 in amino acids: CASGGQGSNTGELFF. CDR3 DNA sequence: TGTGCCAGCGGGGGACAGGGGAGTAACACCGGGGAGCTGTTTTTT.

The rearrangement links TRBV19 to TRBJ2-1; 9 nucleotides agree with TRBD1. The CDR3 loop spans 15 amino acids. Germline V gene sequence: CDR1 LNHDA, CDR2 SQIVND (reference sequence). V trimming: 6 bases; J trimming: 9 bases; junction bases outside the gene matches: 12. The CDR3 loop is CASSITGTGTGEQFF. The CDR3 region has the DNA TGTGCCAGTAGCATTACCGGGACAGGGACCGGTGAGCAGTTCTTC.

This clonotype was counted many times. V is TRBV7-8 and J is TRBJ1-3, with D uncertain. The CDR3 sequence is 16 residues long. V dropped 3 bases and J dropped 1 base, with 13 bases sitting between them. CDR1 is SGHVS, CDR2 FQNEAQ, per germline. CDR3 sequence: CASSFSEGLSGNTIYF. In nucleotides, the CDR3 is TGTGCCAGCAGCTTCTCAGAGGGCCTATCTGGAAACACCATATATTTT.

The J gene is TRBJ2-7, the V gene TRBV28; TRBD2 agrees at 11 bases. V shed 3 bases and J 2 bases; nucleotides not matched to a gene: 6. The germline gives CDR1 MDHEN, CDR2 SYDVKM. The CDR3 runs 16 residues. The CDR3 protein is CASSFGGLAGTYEQYF. In DNA form, the CDR3 reads TGTGCCAGCAGTTTTGGAGGACTAGCGGGCACCTACGAGCAGTACTTC.

The table lists this clonotype with many counts. The CDR3 sequence is CANPRDAGYTQYF. The CDR3 coding sequence is TGTGCCAACCCCCGGGACGCGGGTTATACGCAGTATTTT. The chain uses TRBV2 and TRBJ2-3; TRBD1 or TRBD2 may be the D gene (5 bases each). Germline V gene lookup returns CDR1 SNHLY and CDR2 FYNNEI. CDR3 length: 13 residues. The V end was cut by 10 bases, the J end by 7 bases, with 18 bases between.

In the case of this clonotype: One base away lies a much larger clone, so this may be a sequencing read error. The J gene is TRBJ2-7, the V gene TRBV30; 10 bases are a match to TRBD2. This CDR3 is built from 13 residues. CDR1 and CDR2 (germline): GTSNPN, SVGIG (reference sequence). V lost 3 bases and J lost 6; bases outside the gene matches: 5. The CDR3 DNA is TGTGCCTGGAGCCCGGGACTAGCGTGCGAGCAGTACTTC. Its translation: CAWSPGLACEQYF.